The sequence of this T cell receptor beta chain was determined in a study of blood T cell repertoires in COVID-19. Turning to the study itself: COVID-19 samples, acute and convalescent, were from the United States, Italy and Spain.

Sequencing was performed with immunoSEQ multiplex PCR; in TCRdb, only in-frame clones are kept and a portion is missing. Of 110,000 to 150,000 clones listed, around 87% are singletons. The CDR3 extends over 15 amino acids. V lost 7 bases and J 3 bases, leaving 18 bases between the germline ends. Germline loops: CDR1 SGHRS, CDR2 YFSETQ. This sequence originates from a human donor in a cohort sampled during active COVID-19. V and J are TRBV5-1 and TRBJ2-3; D may be TRBD2 (6 bases). Material: peripheral blood. CDR3 amino acids: CASGPGGELTDTQYF. The CDR3 DNA is TGCGCCAGCGGCCCCGGCGGGGAGTTAACAGATACGCAGTATTTT.